This T cell receptor (beta chain) came from a study of response to subunit inactivated influenza vaccine. This clonotype was seen only a few times. TCRdb used MiXCR to reprocess the RT-PCR reads, holding one entry per CDR3 protein. This table holds some 550,000 distinct CDR3 sequences, approximately 22% found once. These data also formed part of another study, on T cells expressing NK-cell markers. From that paper: TCR beta cDNA was made by 5'RACE template switching with UMIs. Sorted CD3+CD56-NKG2C+, CD3+CD56+NKG2C- and CD3+CD56+NKG2C+ T cells were the source of the TCR beta repertoires. An anti-gamma-delta TCR antibody was added in several experiments. It restricted sorting to alpha-beta TCR-expressing T cells.

This TCR was sampled from a man aged 50 to 60 who received an inactivated influenza vaccine. The sample here was CD4+ T cells sorted from PBMCs, taken roughly 13 days after vaccination.

The DNA for the CDR3 is TGTGCCACCAGTGTGGCGGGAGTGGCAAACACCGGGGAGCTGTTTTTT. Its protein product is CATSVAGVANTGELFF. This chain links TRBV24-1 with TRBJ2-2; 7 nucleotides align to TRBD2. Germline CDR1 is KGHDR and CDR2 is SFDVKD. CDR3 length: 16 amino acids. Losses at the gene ends were 5 bases for V and 2 bases for J; bases not matched to a gene: 7.